Listed below are T cell receptor beta chains from one sample, sequenced in a study of T cell responses to AZD1222 COVID-19 vaccine. Measured with immunoSEQ multiplex PCR; TCRdb has only the in-frame clones, and not every one. The table includes approximately 120,000 clones, around 85% detected once. The source material was peripheral blood, sampled 28 days after the second AZD1222 dose. All receptors derive from an adult who received the AZD1222 COVID-19 vaccine. Each CDR3 is given with its conserved first and last residue. The D gene is left open where the match is weak. The size entry is marked missing in some rows and otherwise reads once, few, many or a size class.

V: TRBV21-1; size: .; J: TRBJ2-3; D: .; CDR3: CASSKAARSTDTQYF; DNA: TGTGCCAGCAGCAAAGCCGCGAGGAGCACAGATACGCAGTATTTT
V: TRBV12-3/TRBV12-4; size: .; J: TRBJ1-6; D: .; CDR3: CASTGKGSPLHF; DNA: TGTGCCAGCACCGGGAAGGGTTCACCCCTCCACTTT
V: TRBV29-1; size: .; J: TRBJ1-5; D: .; CDR3: CSVEDPKTTGNQPQHF; DNA: TGCAGCGTTGAAGACCCTAAGACGACGGGGAATCAGCCCCAGCATTTT
V: TRBV2; size: .; J: TRBJ1-1; D: .; CDR3: CASKGQPDAEAFF; DNA: TGTGCCAGCAAGGGGCAGCCCGACGCTGAAGCTTTCTTT
V: TRBV7-2; size: .; J: TRBJ2-7; D: TRBD1; CDR3: CASSSGQKDYEQYF; DNA: TGTGCCAGCAGCTCGGGACAGAAGGACTACGAGCAGTACTTC
V: TRBV6-2/TRBV6-3; size: .; J: TRBJ1-1; D: .; CDR3: CASSSDSNTEAFF; DNA: TGTGCCAGCAGTAGCGACAGTAACACTGAAGCTTTCTTT
V: TRBV30; size: .; J: TRBJ1-6; D: .; CDR3: CAWSVLADSPLHF; DNA: TGTGCCTGGAGTGTACTGGCGGATTCACCCCTCCACTTT
V: TRBV6-6; size: once; J: TRBJ1-5; D: TRBD1; CDR3: CASRATGVNSNQPQHF; DNA: TGTGCCAGCAGAGCGACAGGGGTGAATAGCAATCAGCCCCAGCATTTT
V: TRBV28; size: .; J: TRBJ1-2; D: .; CDR3: CASSSRVGYGYTF; DNA: TGTGCCAGCAGTTCCAGGGTCGGGTATGGCTACACCTTC
V: TRBV10-3; size: .; J: TRBJ1-2; D: .; CDR3: CAISTEGGDGYTF; DNA: TGTGCCATCAGTACCGAGGGGGGGGACGGCTACACCTTC
V: TRBV30; size: .; J: TRBJ1-1; D: .; CDR3: CAWSGSGGPEAFF; DNA: TGTGCCTGGAGTGGGTCGGGGGGCCCTGAAGCTTTCTTT
V: TRBV6-2/TRBV6-3; size: .; J: TRBJ2-2; D: .; CDR3: CASSLSRYTGELFF; DNA: TGTGCCAGCAGTCTTAGCCGCTACACCGGGGAGCTGTTTTTT
V: TRBV5-1; size: .; J: TRBJ1-3; D: .; CDR3: CASSLGKSGNTIYF; DNA: TGCGCCAGCAGCTTGGGAAAGTCTGGAAACACCATATATTTT
V: TRBV28; size: .; J: TRBJ1-5; D: .; CDR3: CASRPGRLWPQHF; DNA: TGTGCCAGCAGGCCGGGCCGCCTGTGGCCCCAGCATTTT
V: TRBV28; size: .; J: TRBJ2-7; D: .; CDR3: CASSFLLTSGASRYEQYF; DNA: TGTGCCAGCAGTTTCCTCCTTACTTCGGGGGCGAGTAGGTACGAGCAGTACTTC
V: TRBV30; size: .; J: TRBJ1-3; D: .; CDR3: CAWSVLGNSGNTIYF; DNA: TGTGCCTGGAGTGTACTGGGGAACTCTGGAAACACCATATATTTT
V: TRBV3-1/TRBV3-2; size: .; J: TRBJ2-5; D: TRBD2; CDR3: CASGLAGVSETQYF; DNA: TGTGCCAGCGGACTAGCGGGGGTTTCGGAGACCCAGTACTTC
V: TRBV2; size: .; J: TRBJ2-3; D: .; CDR3: CASSVWDSTDTQYF; DNA: TGTGCCAGCAGTGTCTGGGATAGCACAGATACGCAGTATTTT
V: TRBV6-5; size: .; J: TRBJ2-7; D: .; CDR3: CASGPDPFSYEQYF; DNA: TGTGCCAGCGGCCCCGACCCGTTCTCCTACGAGCAGTACTTC
V: TRBV6-4; size: .; J: TRBJ1-6; D: .; CDR3: CASSDYAGSDNSPLHF; DNA: TGTGCCAGCAGTGACTATGCAGGATCGGATAATTCACCCCTCCACTTT
V: TRBV6-5; size: .; J: TRBJ1-3; D: .; CDR3: CASSYSGVLSGNTIYF; DNA: TGTGCCAGCAGTTACTCCGGGGTCCTCTCTGGAAACACCATATATTTT
V: TRBV25-1; size: .; J: TRBJ2-7; D: .; CDR3: CASSNNREGGGEQYF; DNA: TGTGCCAGCAGCAATAACAGGGAGGGAGGTGGTGAGCAGTACTTC
V: TRBV7-8; size: .; J: TRBJ1-4; D: TRBD1; CDR3: CASSVGQGAEKLFF; DNA: TGTGCCAGCAGCGTGGGACAGGGCGCTGAAAAACTGTTTTTT
V: TRBV2; size: many; J: TRBJ1-1; D: .; CDR3: CASSVLTEAFF; DNA: TGTGCCAGCAGTGTCCTCACCGAAGCTTTCTTT
V: TRBV21-1; size: .; J: TRBJ1-1; D: .; CDR3: CARSTGRVNTEAFF; DNA: TGTGCCAGGTCTACAGGGAGAGTGAACACTGAAGCTTTCTTT
V: TRBV12-5; size: .; J: TRBJ1-2; D: TRBD1; CDR3: CASGWVNAPGQQFSYGYTF; DNA: TGTGCTAGTGGTTGGGTGAACGCTCCGGGACAGCAATTTTCGTATGGCTACACCTTC
V: TRBV5-4; size: once; J: TRBJ1-1; D: .; CDR3: CASSLERDTEAFF; DNA: TGTGCCAGCAGCTTGGAGAGGGACACTGAAGCTTTCTTT
V: TRBV15; size: .; J: TRBJ2-3; D: .; CDR3: CATSPFFAGLSTDTQYF; DNA: TGTGCCACCAGCCCGTTTTTTGCGGGGTTGAGCACAGATACGCAGTATTTT
V: TRBV4-1; size: .; J: TRBJ2-7; D: TRBD1; CDR3: CASSQVRDSPYEQYF; DNA: TGCGCCAGCAGCCAAGTCCGGGACAGTCCCTACGAGCAGTACTTC
V: TRBV6-1; size: .; J: TRBJ1-2; D: .; CDR3: CASSESSGYYGYTF; DNA: TGTGCCAGCAGTGAATCGTCAGGGTACTATGGCTACACCTTC
V: TRBV7-8; size: once; J: TRBJ2-2; D: TRBD2; CDR3: CASSFTTSGVGELFF; DNA: TGTGCCAGCAGCTTCACGACTAGCGGGGTCGGGGAGCTGTTTTTT
V: TRBV5-5; size: .; J: TRBJ1-3; D: .; CDR3: CASSLEGALGNTIYF; DNA: TGTGCCAGCAGCTTGGAAGGGGCGTTGGGAAACACCATATATTTT
V: TRBV18; size: .; J: TRBJ2-3; D: .; CDR3: CASGGVVVSDTQYF; DNA: TGTGCCAGCGGAGGAGTTGTTGTGTCAGATACGCAGTATTTT
V: TRBV6-5; size: few; J: TRBJ1-2; D: .; CDR3: CASRGGDYGYTF; DNA: TGTGCCAGCAGGGGGGGGGATTATGGCTACACCTTC
V: TRBV29-1; size: .; J: TRBJ2-4; D: .; CDR3: CSGQKGELSIQYF; DNA: TGCAGCGGACAGAAGGGTGAGCTTAGCATTCAGTACTTC
V: TRBV7-9; size: .; J: TRBJ1-1; D: .; CDR3: CASSPKGGIPSAGEAFF; DNA: TGTGCCAGCAGCCCCAAGGGGGGGATTCCCTCCGCGGGTGAAGCTTTCTTT
V: TRBV6-5; size: .; J: TRBJ2-2; D: .; CDR3: CASSYYTGELFF; DNA: TGTGCCAGCAGTTACTACACCGGGGAGCTGTTTTTT